These 5 T cell receptor beta chains share one sample of origin, sequenced in a study of response to subunit inactivated influenza vaccine. TCRdb called the RT-PCR reads again in MiXCR, with one record for every CDR3 protein. Altogether 200,000 to 300,000 distinct CDR3 sequences are present, 9.5% to 15% being singletons, with the ten largest covering 7.8%. The sequencing here drew on non-naive T cells sorted from PBMCs, taken 14 days before vaccination. The receptors stem from a man aged 50 to 59 who received an inactivated influenza vaccine.

This clonotype was seen only a few times. The rearrangement links TRBV28 to TRBJ2-3; D is perhaps TRBD2 (5 bases). Trimming took off 6 bases at V and 3 bases at J, with 7 bases between the two ends. This CDR3 is 12 amino acids long. Germline V gene sequence: CDR1 MDHEN, CDR2 SYDVKM. The CDR3 protein is CASSRTTDTQYF. The CDR3 DNA is TGTGCCAGCAGCCGGACTACAGATACGCAGTATTTT.

This clonotype has only a few counts. This rearrangement joins TRBV12-3 or TRBV12-4 to TRBJ2-1; the match to TRBD2 covers 7 bases. With V trimmed by 4 bases and J by 0 bases, 6 bases remained unmatched. The CDR3 length is 16 residues. The DNA for the CDR3 is TGTGCCAGCAGTTCCTCGAGCGGGAACTCCTACAATGAGCAGTTCTTC. Translated, it gives CASSSSSGNSYNEQFF.

Concerning this clonotype itself: At one of its ends the junction is not consistent with the germline gene, which may arise from a read error. The J gene is TRBJ2-1, the V gene TRBV6-4; D ambiguous. This CDR3 contains 19 residues. The germline V gene encodes CDR1 MRHNA and CDR2 SNTAGT. CDR3 loop: CACSSPFGGRFDDYNEQFF. CDR3 coding DNA: TGTGCCTGCAGCTCTCCATTTGGTGGCCGATTTGACGACTACAATGAGCAGTTCTTC.

This clonotype was picked up many times. CDR3 DNA sequence: TGCAGCGTTGAAGATCGCGGCGGTAGCACAGATACGCAGTATTTT. Amino acids: CSVEDRGGSTDTQYF. The chain has TRBV29-1 and TRBJ2-3, with no clear D. Looked up from germline, CDR1 is SQVTM and CDR2 is ANQGSEA. V was trimmed by 0 bases and J by 0 bases, leaving 10 bases between them. The CDR3 is made up of 15 amino acids.

V gene TRBV5-5 combines with J gene TRBJ2-1; 11 nucleotides agree with TRBD2. The CDR3 spans 15 residues. CDR1 SGHKS and CDR2 YYEKEE come from the germline V gene (reference sequence). V dropped 4 bases and J dropped 10; count of bases not matched to a gene: 10. The CDR3 DNA is TGTGCCAGCAGCACAACCCCGGGACTAGCGGCCGAGCAGTTCTTC. It encodes CASSTTPGLAAEQFF.